The clone carrying this T cell receptor (beta chain) was recorded only once. Repertoires were generated with immunoSEQ multiplex PCR, while TCRdb's copy carries only in-frame clones and drops some. In the table there are some 70,000 clones, roughly 90% of which are singletons. This sample is part of a study of technical replicates of blood from four donors. The V gene's germline CDR1 is SNHLY and CDR2 FYNNEI. The CDR3 spans 14 residues. The V end lost 6 bases, the J end lost 3 bases, and 15 bases lay between the germline ends. The sample consisted of PBMCs. The chain combines TRBV2 with TRBJ2-7, with D possibly TRBD2 on 6 matching bases. The TCR sequence derives from a human donor in good health. Some clones in this sample may be carry-over from other donors' samples. CDR3 bases: TGTGCCAGCAGGAGGGAGGTGACAGACTACGAGCAGTACTTC. It translates to CASRREVTDYEQYF.